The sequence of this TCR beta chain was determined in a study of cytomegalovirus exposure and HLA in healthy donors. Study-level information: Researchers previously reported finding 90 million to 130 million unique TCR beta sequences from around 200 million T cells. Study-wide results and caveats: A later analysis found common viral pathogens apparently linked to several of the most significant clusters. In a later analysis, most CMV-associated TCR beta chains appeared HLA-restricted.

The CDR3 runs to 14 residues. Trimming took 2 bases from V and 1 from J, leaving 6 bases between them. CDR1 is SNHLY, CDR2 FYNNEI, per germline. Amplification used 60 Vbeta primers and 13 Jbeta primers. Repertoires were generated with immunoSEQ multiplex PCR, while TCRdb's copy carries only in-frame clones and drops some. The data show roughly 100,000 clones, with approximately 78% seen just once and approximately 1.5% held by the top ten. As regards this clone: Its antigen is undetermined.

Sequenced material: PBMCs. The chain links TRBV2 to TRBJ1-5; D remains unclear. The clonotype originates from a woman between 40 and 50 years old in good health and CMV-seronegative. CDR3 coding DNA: TGTGCCAGCAGTGAAATTCGGAGCAATCAGCCCCAGCATTTT. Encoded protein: CASSEIRSNQPQHF. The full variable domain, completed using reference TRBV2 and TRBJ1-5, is EPEVTQTPSHQVTQMGQEVILRCVPISNHLYFYWYRQILGQKVEFLVSFYNNEISEKSEIFDDQFSVERPDGSNFTLKIRSTKLEDSAMYFCASSEIRSNQPQHFGDGTRLSIL.